The 20 T cell receptor beta chains reported below all come from one sample, sequenced in a study of vaccination and CD4 T cells after COVID-19. Stated treatment: approximately 9-day PBMC culture with coronavirus spike peptide pools or control peptides (ViraFEST assay). Oncomine TCR Beta short-read sequencing was applied to DNA from cultured CD4+ T cells. TCRdb recomputed calls from the PCR reads with MiXCR, one row per CDR3 protein. The table has 6,600 or so distinct CDR3 sequences, roughly 50% seen once. Their target antigens are unknown. Sequencing was carried out using CD4+ T cells from blood, cultured in vitro. Every receptor here comes from a human donor who had recovered from COVID-19.

This clonotype has a handful of counts. The rearrangement uses TRBV20-1 and TRBJ1-2; D possibly corresponds to TRBD1 (6 bases). CDR1 is DFQATT, CDR2 SNEGSKA, per germline (reference sequence). The CDR3 is 15 amino acids. V was shortened by 6 bases and J by 7 bases, with 24 bases between the two germline ends. Written as DNA, the CDR3 is TGCAGTGCCAGCCCTCTTGCTGGACAGATTGGTGGCTACACCTTC. Protein product: CSASPLAGQIGGYTF.

The chain has TRBV29-1 and TRBJ1-5; the D is unclear. V dropped 4 bases and J dropped 2 bases, with 12 bases sitting between them. Per the germline V gene, CDR1 is SQVTM and CDR2 is ANQGSEA. The CDR3 runs to 14 residues. The CDR3 region has the DNA TGCAGCGTTGGGGGTGGAGTTGGCAATCAGCCCCAGCATTTT. Translation gives CSVGGGVGNQPQHF. The whole variable domain, filled in from reference TRBV29-1 and TRBJ1-5, reads SAVISQKPSRDICQRGTSLTIQCQVDSQVTMMFWYRQQPGQSLTLIATANQGSEATYESGFVIDKFPISRPNLTFSTLTVSNMSPEDSSIYLCSVGGGVGNQPQHFGDGTRLSIL.

The DNA for the CDR3 is TGTGCCTGGAGTAACGGACGAGTATATGGCTACACCTTC. It is translated as CAWSNGRVYGYTF. The genes are TRBV30 and TRBJ1-2; D unclear. The germline V and J ends were trimmed by 2 bases and 5 bases, with 12 bases remaining between them. This CDR3 comprises 13 residues. Germline CDR1 GTSNPN, CDR2 SVGIG (reference sequence). Full variable domain (outside the CDR3, taken from reference TRBV30 and TRBJ1-2): SQTIHQWPATLVQPVGSPLSLECTVEGTSNPNLYWYRQAAGRGLQLLFYSVGIGQISSEVPQNLSASRPQDRQFILSSKKLLLSDSGFYLCAWSNGRVYGYTFGSGTRLTVV.

In its sample, this clonotype was seen a few times. J is TRBJ2-5 and V is TRBV24-1; D is possibly TRBD1 (7 bases). Germline lookup yields CDR1 KGHDR and CDR2 SFDVKD. Trimming took off 7 bases at V and 1 base at J, with 12 bases between the two ends. The CDR3 covers 14 residues. CDR3 region: CATSGGTAQETQYF. The CDR3 DNA reads as TGTGCCACCAGCGGAGGGACAGCCCAAGAGACCCAGTACTTC.

The chain links TRBV7-3 to TRBJ2-5; possibly TRBD2 for D (6 bases). Trimming left V 5 bases short and J 0 bases short, with 7 bases between. The germline CDR1 and CDR2 sequences are SGHTA and FQGTGA. CDR3 length equals 13 residues. This chain's CDR3 is CASSRDYQETQYF. DNA for the CDR3: TGTGCCAGCAGCCGGGACTACCAAGAGACCCAGTACTTC. The full variable domain, completed using reference TRBV7-3 and TRBJ2-5, is GAGVSQTPSNKVTEKGKYVELRCDPISGHTALYWYRQSLGQGPEFLIYFQGTGAADDSGLPNDRFFAVRPEGSVSTLKIQRTERGDSAVYLCASSRDYQETQYFGPGTRLLVL.

The rearrangement joins TRBV29-1 to TRBJ2-5; D gene unclear. CDR3 length: 12 amino acids. Germline V gene data show CDR1 as SQVTM and CDR2 as ANQGSEA. CDR3 sequence (DNA): TGCAGTGGATCGGTCGTACAAGAGACCCAGTACTTC. It encodes CSGSVVQETQYF.

CDR3 residues: CASSEWGRGNQPQHF. Written as DNA, the CDR3 is TGTGCCAGCAGTGAATGGGGTAGGGGCAATCAGCCCCAGCATTTT. The chain couples TRBV2 to TRBJ1-5; D unresolved. Trimming left V 2 bases short and J 2 bases short, with 10 bases between. Germline loops: CDR1 SNHLY, CDR2 FYNNEI. CDR3 length: 15 amino acids.

This clonotype was counted between two and nine times. The chain recombines TRBV20-1 with TRBJ1-2; D is undetermined. The ends were cut back, 6 bases at V and 0 bases at J, with 17 bases in the middle. The CDR3 totals 15 residues. CDR1 is DFQATT and CDR2 is SNEGSKA in the germline V gene (reference sequence). Written as DNA, the CDR3 is TGCAGTGCGCCCCGCCCCAGCTCCTCTAACTATGGCTACACCTTC. Amino acid sequence: CSAPRPSSSNYGYTF.

The gene calls are TRBV4-3 and TRBJ2-6; D might be TRBD1 or TRBD2, each matching 5 bases. CDR1 and CDR2 (germline): LGHNA, YSLEER. The V gene lost 5 bases and the J gene lost 4 bases, with 12 bases spanning the gap. This CDR3 spans 15 amino acids. CDR3 bases: TGCGCCAGCAGCAATGGGGGATCAGGGGCCAACGTCCTGACTTTC. Translating it yields CASSNGGSGANVLTF.

The rearrangement uses TRBV7-2 and TRBJ1-1; 7 bases agree with TRBD1. The CDR3 loop spans 13 amino acids. With 4 bases clipped from V and 4 bases from J, the junction kept 3 bases outside the gene matches. CDR1 and CDR2 (germline): SGHTA, FQGNSA. CDR3 in DNA: TGTGCCAGCAGCTGGCAGGGGGGCACTGAAGCTTTCTTT. Translated: CASSWQGGTEAFF.

The chain couples TRBV2 to TRBJ2-3; weak D call: TRBD2 (6 bases). The CDR3 length is 15 residues. The germline CDR1 and CDR2 sequences are SNHLY and FYNNEI. V dropped 3 bases and J dropped 4 bases, with 14 bases sitting between them. The CDR3 DNA reads as TGTGCCAGCAGTGAGCTAGCGACTTTGGCAGATACGCAGTATTTT. It encodes CASSELATLADTQYF.

This sequence joins TRBV7-3 and TRBJ2-7; D is undetermined. The V and J ends lost 2 bases and 0 bases respectively, with 14 bases between them. CDR1 is SGHTA and CDR2 is FQGTGA in the germline V gene. The CDR3 is made up of 16 amino acids. In nucleotides, the CDR3 is TGTGCCAGCAGCTTACAGACCAAACGCAACTCCTACGAGCAGTACTTC. This gives the protein CASSLQTKRNSYEQYF.

The V call is TRBV5-4, the J call TRBJ2-3; D possibly corresponds to TRBD2 (6 bases). Germline CDR1 and CDR2: SGHNT and YYREEE (reference sequence). CDR3 size: 15 residues. Trimming pared 0 bases from V and 6 bases from J, leaving 14 bases between. CDR3 nucleotides: TGTGCCAGCAGCTTGGAGGGACTGGCTCGCGATACGCAGTATTTT. Translation: CASSLEGLARDTQYF.

The chain links TRBV7-9 to TRBJ2-7; 9 bases line up with TRBD2. This CDR3 comprises 14 residues. Germline trimming cut 5 bases from V and 4 bases from J; bases unmatched to any gene: 6. CDR1 is SEHNR and CDR2 is FQNEAQ in the germline V gene (reference sequence). The CDR3 bases are TGTGCCAGCAGCCTAGGACTAGCGCGATACGAGCAGTACTTC. It is translated as CASSLGLARYEQYF. Based on the CDR3 plus reference TRBV7-9 and TRBJ2-7, the full variable domain is DTGVSQNPRHKITKRGQNVTFRCDPISEHNRLYWYRQTLGQGPEFLTYFQNEAQLEKSRLLSDRFSAERPKGSFSTLEIQRTEQGDSAMYLCASSLGLARYEQYFGPGTRLTVT.

V is TRBV15 and J is TRBJ2-1; 10 bases are a match to TRBD1. J was trimmed by 4 bases and V by 5 bases; bases with no gene match: 5. There are 15 residues in the CDR3. Germline loops: CDR1 LNHNV, CDR2 YYDKDF (reference sequence). This CDR3 is CATSHDRGLYNEQFF. The CDR3 DNA sequence: TGTGCCACCAGCCATGACAGGGGGCTGTACAATGAGCAGTTCTTC.

The V and J genes are TRBV19 and TRBJ1-3; possibly TRBD1 for D (5 bases). V lost 4 bases, J lost 1 base, and 11 bases lay in between. CDR1 LNHDA and CDR2 SQIVND come from the germline V gene (reference sequence). The CDR3 length is 15 residues. The chain's CDR3 is CASSRNSGSGNTIYF. CDR3 coding DNA: TGTGCCAGTAGTAGAAACTCAGGGTCTGGAAACACCATATATTTT.

This clonotype turned up a few times. This chain uses TRBV6-1 with TRBJ1-4, with D possibly being TRBD1 (6 bases). The CDR3 spans 14 residues. Trimming cost V 4 bases and J 8 bases, with 14 bases left between them. The germline CDR1 and CDR2 sequences are MNHNS and SASEGT. This CDR3 is CASSGRGGVEKLFF. In DNA form, the CDR3 reads TGTGCCAGCAGTGGCAGGGGAGGGGTGGAAAAACTGTTTTTT.

The genes are TRBV11-1 and TRBJ2-3; the D gene is possibly TRBD2 (5 bases). In germline, CDR1 is SGHAT, CDR2 FQDESV (reference sequence). CDR3 size: 15 residues. V was clipped by 7 bases and J by 1 base, with 15 bases between them. CDR3 DNA sequence: TGTGCCAGCACACGTCAGGTGGGAGGCACAGATACGCAGTATTTT. Translated: CASTRQVGGTDTQYF. The full variable domain, with the rest looked up from reference TRBV11-1 and TRBJ2-3, is EAEVAQSPRYKITEKSQAVAFWCDPISGHATLYWYRQILGQGPELLVQFQDESVVDDSQLPKDRFSAERLKGVDSTLKIQPAELGDSAMYLCASTRQVGGTDTQYFGPGTRLTVL.

The rearrangement links TRBV6-1 to TRBJ1-2; 7 bases match TRBD1. Germline-derived CDR1 and CDR2 are MNHNS and SASEGT. This CDR3 is 14 amino acids long. J lost 0 bases, V lost 6 bases, and 4 bases had no gene match. In DNA form, the CDR3 reads TGTGCCAGCAGCCGGGACAGCCCTAACTATGGCTACACCTTC. It yields the protein CASSRDSPNYGYTF.

V is TRBV20-1 and J is TRBJ1-2, with D perhaps matching TRBD1 (5 bases). Per germline, CDR1 DFQATT and CDR2 SNEGSKA (reference sequence). CDR3 length: 14 residues. V lost 6 bases to trimming and J lost 8 bases, with 22 bases between them. The CDR3 region is CSARDPYGTDGYTF. The CDR3 DNA is TGCAGTGCCAGGGACCCTTACGGAACGGACGGCTACACCTTC.